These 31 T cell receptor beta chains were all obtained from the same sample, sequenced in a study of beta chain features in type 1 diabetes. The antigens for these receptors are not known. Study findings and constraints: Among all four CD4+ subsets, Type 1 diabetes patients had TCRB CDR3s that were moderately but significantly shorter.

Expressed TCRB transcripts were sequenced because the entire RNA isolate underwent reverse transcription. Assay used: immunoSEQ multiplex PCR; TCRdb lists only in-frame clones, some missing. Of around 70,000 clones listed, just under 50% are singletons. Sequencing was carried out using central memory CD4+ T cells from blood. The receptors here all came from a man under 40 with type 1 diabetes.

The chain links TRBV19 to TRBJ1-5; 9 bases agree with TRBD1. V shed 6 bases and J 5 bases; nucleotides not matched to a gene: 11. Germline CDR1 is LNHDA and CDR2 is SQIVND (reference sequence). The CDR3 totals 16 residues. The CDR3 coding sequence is TGTGCCAGTAGCCCCCACTATGGACAGGGGCATCAGCCCCAGCATTTT. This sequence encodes CASSPHYGQGHQPQHF.

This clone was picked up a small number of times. The CDR3 is CASSLTGGRTEAFF. The CDR3 region has the DNA TGTGCCAGCAGCTTGACAGGGGGCCGGACTGAAGCTTTCTTT. The V gene is TRBV7-9, the J gene TRBJ1-1; 10 bases are shared with TRBD1. The CDR3 runs 14 residues. J gave up 5 bases and V 3 bases, and 3 bases lay outside the gene matches. CDR1 and CDR2 (germline): SEHNR, FQNEAQ (reference sequence).

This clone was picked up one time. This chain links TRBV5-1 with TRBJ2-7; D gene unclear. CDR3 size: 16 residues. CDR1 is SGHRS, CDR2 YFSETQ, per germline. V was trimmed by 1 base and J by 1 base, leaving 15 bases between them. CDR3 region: CASSLQAVTPSYEQYF. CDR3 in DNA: TGCGCCAGCAGCTTGCAGGCCGTAACCCCGTCCTACGAGCAGTACTTC.

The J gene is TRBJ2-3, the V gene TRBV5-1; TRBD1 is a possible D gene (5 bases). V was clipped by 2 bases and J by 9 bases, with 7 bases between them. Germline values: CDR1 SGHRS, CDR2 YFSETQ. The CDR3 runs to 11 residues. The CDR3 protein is CASSFQGTQYF. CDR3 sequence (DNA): TGCGCCAGCAGCTTCCAGGGAACGCAGTATTTT.

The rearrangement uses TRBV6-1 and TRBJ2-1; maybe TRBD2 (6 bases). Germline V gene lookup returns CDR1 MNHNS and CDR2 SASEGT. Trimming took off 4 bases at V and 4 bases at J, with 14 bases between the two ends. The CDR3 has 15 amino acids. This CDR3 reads CASSATSGSYNEQFF. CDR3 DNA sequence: TGTGCCAGCAGTGCGACTAGTGGTTCATACAATGAGCAGTTCTTC.

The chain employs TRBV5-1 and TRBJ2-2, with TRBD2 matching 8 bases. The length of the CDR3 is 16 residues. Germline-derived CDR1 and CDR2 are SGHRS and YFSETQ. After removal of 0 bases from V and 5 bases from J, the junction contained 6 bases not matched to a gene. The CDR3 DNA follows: TGCGCCAGCAGCTTGGATCCAGCGGGGGCTACCGGGGAGCTGTTTTTT. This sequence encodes CASSLDPAGATGELFF.

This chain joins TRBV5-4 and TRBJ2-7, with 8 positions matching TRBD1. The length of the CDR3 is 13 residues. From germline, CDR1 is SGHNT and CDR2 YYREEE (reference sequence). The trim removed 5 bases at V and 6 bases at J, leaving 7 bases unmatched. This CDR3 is CASRRSGGSEQYF. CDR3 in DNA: TGTGCCAGCAGGCGATCAGGGGGCAGCGAGCAGTACTTC.

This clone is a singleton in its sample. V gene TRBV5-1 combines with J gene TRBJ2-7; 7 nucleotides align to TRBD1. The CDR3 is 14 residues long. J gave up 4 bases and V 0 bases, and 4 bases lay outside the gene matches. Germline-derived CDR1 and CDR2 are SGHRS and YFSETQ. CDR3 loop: CASSLETGFYEQYF. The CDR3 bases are TGCGCCAGCAGCTTGGAGACAGGGTTTTACGAGCAGTACTTC.

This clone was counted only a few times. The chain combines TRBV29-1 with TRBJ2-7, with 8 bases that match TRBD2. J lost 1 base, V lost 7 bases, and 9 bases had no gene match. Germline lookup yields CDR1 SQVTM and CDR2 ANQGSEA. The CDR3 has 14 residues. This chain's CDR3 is CSASGGGLSYEQYF. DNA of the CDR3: TGCAGCGCCTCAGGCGGGGGGTTGTCCTACGAGCAGTACTTC.

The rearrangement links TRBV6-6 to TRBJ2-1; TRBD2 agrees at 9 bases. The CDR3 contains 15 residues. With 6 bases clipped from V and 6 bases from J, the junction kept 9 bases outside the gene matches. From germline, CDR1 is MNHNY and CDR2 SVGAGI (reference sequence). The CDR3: CASSHQRGVFNEQFF. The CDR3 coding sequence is TGTGCCAGCAGCCATCAGCGGGGGGTATTCAATGAGCAGTTCTTC.

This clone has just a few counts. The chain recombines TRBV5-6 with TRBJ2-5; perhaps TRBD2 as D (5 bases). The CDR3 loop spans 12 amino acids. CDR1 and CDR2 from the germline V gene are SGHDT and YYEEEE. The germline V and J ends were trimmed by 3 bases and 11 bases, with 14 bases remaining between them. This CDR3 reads CASSSRLGEQYF. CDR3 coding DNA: TGTGCCAGCAGCTCCCGTCTTGGGGAGCAGTACTTC.

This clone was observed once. CDR3 sequence: CASSEIPPGGDQYEQYF. The DNA of the CDR3 is TGCGCCAGCAGCGAGATCCCCCCAGGGGGTGATCAATACGAGCAGTACTTC. The V and J genes are TRBV5-1 and TRBJ2-7; 7 positions match TRBD1. Per germline, CDR1 SGHRS and CDR2 YFSETQ. The CDR3 consists of 17 residues. V shed 4 bases, J shed 4 bases, and the junction held 17 bases outside the gene matches.

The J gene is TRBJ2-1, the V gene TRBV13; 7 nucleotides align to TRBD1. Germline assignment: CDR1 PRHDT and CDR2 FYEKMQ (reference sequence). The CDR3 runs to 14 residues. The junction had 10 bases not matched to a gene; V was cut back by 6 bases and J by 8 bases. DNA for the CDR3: TGTGCCAGCAGAGAAACCTACAGGGGCCATGAGCAGTTCTTC. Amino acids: CASRETYRGHEQFF.

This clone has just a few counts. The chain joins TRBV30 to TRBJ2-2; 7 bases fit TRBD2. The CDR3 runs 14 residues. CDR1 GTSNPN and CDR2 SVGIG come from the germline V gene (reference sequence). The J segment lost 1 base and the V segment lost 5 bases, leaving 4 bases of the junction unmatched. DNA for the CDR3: TGTGCCTGGGGGAGCGGGATGAACACCGGGGAGCTGTTTTTT. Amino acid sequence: CAWGSGMNTGELFF.

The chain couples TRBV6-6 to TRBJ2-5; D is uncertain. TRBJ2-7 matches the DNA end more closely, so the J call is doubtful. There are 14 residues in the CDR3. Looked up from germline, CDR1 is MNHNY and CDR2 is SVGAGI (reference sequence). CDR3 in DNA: TGTGCCAGCAGTTCTCCTGGGCAGGCCTACGAGCAGTACTTC. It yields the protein CASSSPGQAYEQYF.

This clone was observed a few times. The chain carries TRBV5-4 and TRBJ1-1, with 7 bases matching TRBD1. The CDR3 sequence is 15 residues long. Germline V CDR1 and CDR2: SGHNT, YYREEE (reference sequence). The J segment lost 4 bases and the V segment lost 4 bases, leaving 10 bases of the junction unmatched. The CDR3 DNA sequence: TGTGCCAGCAGCCGGGAAGGGGGCCCGGGCACTGAAGCTTTCTTT. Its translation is CASSREGGPGTEAFF.

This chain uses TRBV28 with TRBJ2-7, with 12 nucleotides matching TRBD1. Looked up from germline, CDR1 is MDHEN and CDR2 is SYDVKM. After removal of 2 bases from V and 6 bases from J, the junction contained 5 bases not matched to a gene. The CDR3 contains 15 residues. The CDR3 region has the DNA TGTGCCAGCAGTTTACCGGGACAGGGGGCTGGCGAGCAGTACTTC. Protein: CASSLPGQGAGEQYF. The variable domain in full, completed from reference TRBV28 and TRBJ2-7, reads DVKVTQSSRYLVKRTGEKVFLECVQDMDHENMFWYRQDPGLGLRLIYFSYDVKMKEKGDIPEGYSVSREKKERFSLILESASTNQTSMYLCASSLPGQGAGEQYFGPGTRLTVT.

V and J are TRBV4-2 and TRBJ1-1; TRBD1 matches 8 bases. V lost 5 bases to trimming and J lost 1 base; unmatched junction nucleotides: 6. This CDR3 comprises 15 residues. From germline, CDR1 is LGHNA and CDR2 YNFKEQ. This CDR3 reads CASSGRGTGNTEAFF. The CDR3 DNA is TGTGCCAGCAGCGGAAGGGGGACAGGGAACACTGAAGCTTTCTTT.

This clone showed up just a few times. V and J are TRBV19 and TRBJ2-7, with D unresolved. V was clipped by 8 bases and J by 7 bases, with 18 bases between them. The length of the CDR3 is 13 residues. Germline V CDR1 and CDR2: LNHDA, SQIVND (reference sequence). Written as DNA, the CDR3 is TGTGCCAGTTCTAGAGATTATCTACGAGAGCAGTACTTC. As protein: CASSRDYLREQYF.

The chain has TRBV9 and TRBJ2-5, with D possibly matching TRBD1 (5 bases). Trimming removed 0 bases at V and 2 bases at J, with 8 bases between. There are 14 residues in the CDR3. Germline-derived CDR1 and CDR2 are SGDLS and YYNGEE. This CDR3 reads CASSVGQKQETQYF. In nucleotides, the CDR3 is TGTGCCAGCAGCGTAGGACAGAAACAAGAGACCCAGTACTTC.

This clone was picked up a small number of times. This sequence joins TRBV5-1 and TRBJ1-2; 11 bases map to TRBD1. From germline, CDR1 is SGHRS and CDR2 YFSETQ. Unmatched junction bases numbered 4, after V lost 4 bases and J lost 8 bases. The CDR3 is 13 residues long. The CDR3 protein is CASSLGTGGGYTF. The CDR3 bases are TGCGCCAGCAGCCTTGGGACAGGGGGAGGCTACACCTTC.

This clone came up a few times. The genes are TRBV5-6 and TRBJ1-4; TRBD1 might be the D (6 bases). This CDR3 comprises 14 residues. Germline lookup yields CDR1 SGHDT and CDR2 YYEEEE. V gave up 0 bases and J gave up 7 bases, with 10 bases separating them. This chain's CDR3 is CASSLGGLGEKLFF. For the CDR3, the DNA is TGTGCCAGCAGCTTGGGGGGGCTGGGTGAAAAACTGTTTTTT.

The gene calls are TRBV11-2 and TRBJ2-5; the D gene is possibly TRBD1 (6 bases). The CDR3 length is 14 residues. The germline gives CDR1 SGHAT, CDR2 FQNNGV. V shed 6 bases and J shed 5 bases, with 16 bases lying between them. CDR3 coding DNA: TGTGCCAGCAGGGCAGGGGAAGGTTCGGAGACCCAGTACTTC. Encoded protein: CASRAGEGSETQYF.

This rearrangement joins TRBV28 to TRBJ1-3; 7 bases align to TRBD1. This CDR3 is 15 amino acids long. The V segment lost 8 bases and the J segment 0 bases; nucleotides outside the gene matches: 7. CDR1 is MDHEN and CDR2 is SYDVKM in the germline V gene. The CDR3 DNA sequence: TGTGCCAGCGGGGGACAGCGCAACTCTGGAAACACCATATATTTT. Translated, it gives CASGGQRNSGNTIYF.

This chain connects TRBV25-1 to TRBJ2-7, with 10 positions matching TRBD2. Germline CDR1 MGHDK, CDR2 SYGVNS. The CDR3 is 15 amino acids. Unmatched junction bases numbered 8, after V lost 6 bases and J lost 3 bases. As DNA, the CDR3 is TGTGCCAGCAGCGTAGCGGGGGGAAGTTACTACGAGCAGTACTTC. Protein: CASSVAGGSYYEQYF.

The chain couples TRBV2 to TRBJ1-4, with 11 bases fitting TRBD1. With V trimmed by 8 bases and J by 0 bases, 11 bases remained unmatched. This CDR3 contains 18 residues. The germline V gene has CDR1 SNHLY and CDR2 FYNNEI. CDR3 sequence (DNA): TGTGCCAGCCGGACGGGGACAGGGGGTTCCGCAACTAATGAAAAACTGTTTTTT. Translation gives CASRTGTGGSATNEKLFF. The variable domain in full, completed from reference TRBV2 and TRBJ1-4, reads EPEVTQTPSHQVTQMGQEVILRCVPISNHLYFYWYRQILGQKVEFLVSFYNNEISEKSEIFDDQFSVERPDGSNFTLKIRSTKLEDSAMYFCASRTGTGGSATNEKLFFGSGTQLSVL.

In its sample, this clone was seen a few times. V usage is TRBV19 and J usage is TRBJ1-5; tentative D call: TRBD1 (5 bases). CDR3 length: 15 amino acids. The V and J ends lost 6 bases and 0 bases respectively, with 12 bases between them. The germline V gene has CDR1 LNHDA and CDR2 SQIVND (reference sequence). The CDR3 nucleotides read TGTGCCAGTAGCGAGCGGGGGAGTAGCAATCAGCCCCAGCATTTT. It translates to CASSERGSSNQPQHF. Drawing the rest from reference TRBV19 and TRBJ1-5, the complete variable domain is DGGITQSPKYLFRKEGQNVTLSCEQNLNHDAMYWYRQDPGQGLRLIYYSQIVNDFQKGDIAEGYSVSREKKESFPLTVTSAQKNPTAFYLCASSERGSSNQPQHFGDGTRLSIL.

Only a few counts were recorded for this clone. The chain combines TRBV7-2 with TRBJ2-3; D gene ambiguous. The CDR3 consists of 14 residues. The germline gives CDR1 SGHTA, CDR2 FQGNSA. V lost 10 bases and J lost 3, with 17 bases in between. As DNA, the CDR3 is TGTGCCACGAGGAAGTCGGGTGGAACAGATACGCAGTATTTT. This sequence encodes CATRKSGGTDTQYF.

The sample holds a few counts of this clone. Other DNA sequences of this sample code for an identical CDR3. The CDR3 region has the DNA TGTGCCAGCAGTGCTGTCACCGGGAGGGGGTGGACAGATACGCAGTATTTT. Its protein product is CASSAVTGRGWTDTQYF. V usage is TRBV27 and J usage is TRBJ2-3; 8 bases line up with TRBD2. The CDR3 covers 17 residues. V shed 5 bases, J shed 3 bases, and the junction held 13 bases outside the gene matches. CDR1 is MNHEY, CDR2 SMNVEV, per germline (reference sequence).

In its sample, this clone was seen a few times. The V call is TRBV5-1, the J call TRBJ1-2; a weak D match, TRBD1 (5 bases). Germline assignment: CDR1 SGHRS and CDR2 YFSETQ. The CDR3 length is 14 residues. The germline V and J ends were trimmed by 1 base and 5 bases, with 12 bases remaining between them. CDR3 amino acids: CASSLRGSDYGYTF. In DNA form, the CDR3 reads TGCGCCAGCAGCTTGAGGGGCAGTGATTATGGCTACACCTTC.

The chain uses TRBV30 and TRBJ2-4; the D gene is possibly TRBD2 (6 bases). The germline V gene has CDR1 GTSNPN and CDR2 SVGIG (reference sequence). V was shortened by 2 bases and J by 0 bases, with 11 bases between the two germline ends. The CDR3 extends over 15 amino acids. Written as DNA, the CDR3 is TGTGCCTGGAGTTTGGGGGGACTAGCCAAAAACATTCAGTACTTC. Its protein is CAWSLGGLAKNIQYF. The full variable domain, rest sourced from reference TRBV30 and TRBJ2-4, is SQTIHQWPATLVQPVGSPLSLECTVEGTSNPNLYWYRQAAGRGLQLLFYSVGIGQISSEVPQNLSASRPQDRQFILSSKKLLLSDSGFYLCAWSLGGLAKNIQYFGAGTRLSVL.